This T cell receptor (beta chain) was obtained from a study of blood T cell repertoires in COVID-19. Overall study: Samples taken during acute and convalescent COVID-19 were collected in the United States, Italy and Spain. T cells, B-cell-depleted T cells, or PBMCs provided the cDNA or gDNA that served as material.

In the authors' methods: Estimated nucleated cell counts came from reference gene primer amplification. The repertoire was sequenced with immunoSEQ multiplex PCR; TCRdb's copy has only in-frame clones and lacks some. V and J calls and clone size are copied from that table; D and trimming were computed from the DNA. This sample has about 410,000 clones; approximately 90% occur once, and the top ten carry 1.4%. The CDR3 covers 15 residues. The germline gives CDR1 SNHLY, CDR2 FYNNEI. The V segment lost 5 bases and the J segment 0 bases; nucleotides outside the gene matches: 6. In this sample, this clone turned up once.

The sequence came from a woman in her thirties with active or convalescent COVID-19. The sequencing sample was made of peripheral blood. The chain links TRBV2 to TRBJ1-1; 7 nucleotides match TRBD1. The CDR3 reads CASSSRDSMNTEAFF. CDR3 coding DNA: TGTGCCAGCAGTTCCCGGGACAGTATGAACACTGAAGCTTTCTTT.